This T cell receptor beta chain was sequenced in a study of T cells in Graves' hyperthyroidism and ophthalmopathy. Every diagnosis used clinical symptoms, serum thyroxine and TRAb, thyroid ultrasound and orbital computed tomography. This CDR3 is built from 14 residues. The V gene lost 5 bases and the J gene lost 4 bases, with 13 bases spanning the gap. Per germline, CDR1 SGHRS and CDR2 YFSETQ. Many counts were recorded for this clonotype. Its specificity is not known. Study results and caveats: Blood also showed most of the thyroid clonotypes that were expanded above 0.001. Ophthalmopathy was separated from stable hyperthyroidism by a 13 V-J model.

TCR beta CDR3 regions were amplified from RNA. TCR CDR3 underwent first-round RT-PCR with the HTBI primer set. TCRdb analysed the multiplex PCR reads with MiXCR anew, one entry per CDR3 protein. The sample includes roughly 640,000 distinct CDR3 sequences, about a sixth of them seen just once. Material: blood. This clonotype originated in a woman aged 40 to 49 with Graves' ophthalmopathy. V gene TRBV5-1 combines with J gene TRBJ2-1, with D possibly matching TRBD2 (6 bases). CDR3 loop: CASREGETYNEQFF. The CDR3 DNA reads TGCGCCAGCAGGGAGGGAGAGACATACAATGAGCAGTTCTTC. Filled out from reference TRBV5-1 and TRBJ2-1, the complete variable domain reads KAGVTQTPRYLIKTRGQQVTLSCSPISGHRSVSWYQQTPGQGLQFLFEYFSETQRNKGNFPGRFSGRQFSNSRSEMNVSTLELGDSALYLCASREGETYNEQFFGPGTRLTVL.